The next 31 T cell receptor beta chains were all read from a single sample in a study of blood T cell repertoires in COVID-19. TCRdb's table, derived via immunoSEQ multiplex PCR, lists solely in-frame clones and lacks some. Here the sample spans approximately 70,000 clones, around 84% being singletons. The material sequenced was peripheral blood. Receptor source: a woman of 80 years or more with acute or convalescent COVID-19.

This rearrangement joins TRBV18 to TRBJ1-1, with D perhaps matching TRBD1 (5 bases). The V end lost 3 bases, the J end lost 6 bases, and 14 bases lay between the germline ends. The CDR3 sequence is 14 residues long. Germline-derived CDR1 and CDR2 are KGHSH and LQKENI. This CDR3 is CASSPSGRGPEAFF. The CDR3 DNA sequence: TGTGCCAGCTCACCGAGTGGAAGGGGCCCTGAAGCTTTCTTT.

V and J are TRBV15 and TRBJ1-2, with TRBD1 matching over 8 bases. The CDR3 is made up of 16 amino acids. CDR1 and CDR2 (germline): LNHNV, YYDKDF (reference sequence). J was trimmed by 4 bases and V by 4 bases; bases with no gene match: 11. The CDR3 loop is CATSTQWTGTRYGYTF. CDR3 sequence (DNA): TGTGCCACCAGCACACAATGGACAGGGACGCGCTATGGCTACACCTTC. Combining the CDR3 with reference TRBV15 and TRBJ1-2 gives the whole variable domain DAMVIQNPRYQVTQFGKPVTLSCSQTLNHNVMYWYQQKSSQAPKLLFHYYDKDFNNEADTPDNFQSRRPNTSFCFLDIRSPGLGDTAMYLCATSTQWTGTRYGYTFGSGTRLTVV.

This chain uses TRBV2 with TRBJ2-1, with 12 bases matching TRBD1. The CDR3 extends over 14 amino acids. J was trimmed by 8 bases and V by 6 bases; bases with no gene match: 5. The germline CDR1 and CDR2 sequences are SNHLY and FYNNEI. The CDR3 bases are TGTGCCAGCAGGCCCGGGACAGGGGGCGATGAGCAGTTCTTC. The encoded protein is CASRPGTGGDEQFF.

The V gene is TRBV9, the J gene TRBJ1-2; a possible D gene is TRBD1 (5 bases). The CDR3 totals 14 residues. Germline CDR1 is SGDLS and CDR2 is YYNGEE. V lost 8 bases and J 0 bases, leaving 14 bases between the germline ends. The CDR3 loop reads CASTVDSANYGYTF. The CDR3 nucleotides read TGTGCCAGTACCGTTGACAGCGCTAACTATGGCTACACCTTC.

This clone was seen a handful of times. The rearrangement joins TRBV4-1 to TRBJ1-2, with a tentative D call TRBD1 (5 bases). The germline V gene has CDR1 MGHRA and CDR2 YSYEKL. The CDR3 totals 15 residues. Trimming cost V 4 bases and J 2 bases, with 14 bases left between them. In nucleotides, the CDR3 is TGCGCCAGCAGCCTTGACGCCAGGGCGAACTATGGCTACACCTTC. This translates into CASSLDARANYGYTF.

J is TRBJ1-2 and V is TRBV30, with 10 bases that match TRBD1. Per germline, CDR1 GTSNPN and CDR2 SVGIG (reference sequence). V lost 4 bases, J lost 8 bases, and 4 bases stayed unmatched. There are 12 residues in the CDR3. The CDR3 region is CAWIWDRGGYTF. CDR3 nucleotide sequence: TGTGCCTGGATTTGGGACAGGGGAGGCTACACCTTC.

V and J are TRBV7-2 and TRBJ2-7; no clear D. The CDR3 is 14 residues long. V shed 0 bases and J shed 6 bases, with 12 bases lying between them. CDR1 is SGHTA and CDR2 is FQGNSA in the germline V gene. CDR3 amino acids: CASSLAPRSGEQYF. CDR3 in DNA: TGTGCCAGCAGCTTAGCCCCTCGATCGGGCGAGCAGTACTTC. Full variable domain (rest looked up from reference TRBV7-2 and TRBJ2-7): GAGVSQSPSNKVTEKGKDVELRCDPISGHTALYWYRQSLGQGLEFLIYFQGNSAPDKSGLPSDRFSAERTGGSVSTLTIQRTQQEDSAVYLCASSLAPRSGEQYFGPGTRLTVT.

The CDR3 sequence: CASSPRTGVYNEQFF. The DNA of the CDR3 is TGTGCCAGCAGTCCACGGACAGGGGTCTACAATGAGCAGTTCTTC. The chain employs TRBV27 and TRBJ2-1, with 9 bases identical to TRBD1. The CDR3 loop spans 15 amino acids. The ends lost 5 bases at V and 3 bases at J; junction bases unmatched: 5. The germline V gene encodes CDR1 MNHEY and CDR2 SMNVEV (reference sequence).

The V and J genes are TRBV5-4 and TRBJ2-1; 10 nucleotides match TRBD2. This CDR3 has 17 amino acids. Germline trimming cut 5 bases from V and 7 bases from J; bases unmatched to any gene: 15. The germline V gene has CDR1 SGHNT and CDR2 YYREEE (reference sequence). The CDR3 coding sequence is TGTGCCAGCAGACGCTTCCCTAGCGGGGGCCAAGGGAATGAGCAGTTCTTC. Protein sequence: CASRRFPSGGQGNEQFF.

The CDR3, as DNA: TGCGCCAGCAGCTCCCGGGACAAGAACACTGAAGCTTTCTTT. This gives the protein CASSSRDKNTEAFF. The rearrangement uses TRBV5-1 and TRBJ1-1, with D tentatively TRBD1 (6 bases). Trimming took 3 bases from V and 1 from J, leaving 10 bases between them. Germline loops: CDR1 SGHRS, CDR2 YFSETQ. This CDR3 is built from 14 residues.

The genes are TRBV5-1 and TRBJ1-2; 9 nucleotides match TRBD1. Germline V gives CDR1 SGHRS, CDR2 YFSETQ. With V trimmed by 4 bases and J by 3 bases, 7 bases remained unmatched. The CDR3 consists of 15 residues. The CDR3 sequence: CASSILQGADYGYTF. The CDR3 DNA reads as TGCGCCAGCAGCATCCTACAGGGGGCGGACTATGGCTACACCTTC.

The chain recombines TRBV5-1 with TRBJ1-4, with 7 bases aligning to TRBD1. CDR3 length: 14 amino acids. Germline-derived CDR1 and CDR2 are SGHRS and YFSETQ. After removal of 4 bases from V and 3 bases from J, the junction contained 3 bases not matched to a gene. This CDR3 is CASSPGTANEKLFF. The CDR3 DNA follows: TGCGCCAGCAGCCCCGGGACAGCTAATGAAAAACTGTTTTTT.

The chain couples TRBV19 to TRBJ2-3, with 7 bases identical to TRBD1. The trim removed 4 bases at V and 2 bases at J, leaving 12 bases unmatched. CDR3 length: 17 residues. In germline, CDR1 is LNHDA, CDR2 SQIVND (reference sequence). The CDR3, as DNA: TGTGCCAGTAGTAGCCCGGACAGGTTGACTTCCACAGATACGCAGTATTTT. Its protein product is CASSSPDRLTSTDTQYF.

This clone was found a few times. The genes are TRBV5-4 and TRBJ1-1; no reliable D call. This CDR3 contains 14 residues. CDR1 is SGHNT, CDR2 YYREEE, per germline (reference sequence). V dropped 2 bases and J dropped 0 bases, with 8 bases sitting between them. CDR3 loop: CASSFGLLNTEAFF. The CDR3 region has the DNA TGTGCCAGCAGCTTTGGACTACTGAACACTGAAGCTTTCTTT.

This chain joins TRBV29-1 and TRBJ2-3; D is ambiguous. CDR1 is SQVTM and CDR2 is ANQGSEA in the germline V gene. The CDR3 totals 13 residues. Trimming removed 5 bases from V and 0 bases from J, with 9 bases in between. The CDR3 DNA sequence: TGCAGCGTTCCCTACCGTAGCACAGATACGCAGTATTTT. Translation: CSVPYRSTDTQYF.

V and J are TRBV20-1 and TRBJ2-5; TRBD2 aligns across 7 bases. This CDR3 spans 16 amino acids. J was trimmed by 2 bases and V by 3 bases; bases with no gene match: 12. Germline V lookup: CDR1 DFQATT, CDR2 SNEGSKA (reference sequence). CDR3 in amino acids: CSASPLLAGEQETQYF. DNA for the CDR3: TGCAGTGCTAGTCCCCTACTGGCGGGGGAACAAGAGACCCAGTACTTC.

The sample holds a few counts of this clone. The chain combines TRBV9 with TRBJ1-6, with a weak D call TRBD1 (6 bases). Trimming took off 4 bases at V and 9 bases at J, with 17 bases between the two ends. CDR1 and CDR2 from the germline V gene are SGDLS and YYNGEE. The CDR3 has 15 residues. Here the CDR3 reads CASSSATGRGSPLHF. The CDR3 bases are TGTGCCAGCAGCTCAGCCACAGGGCGAGGTTCACCCCTCCACTTT.

This clone was counted a single time. This chain uses TRBV3-1 (or the pseudogene TRBV3-2) with TRBJ2-7, with 11 bases that match TRBD1. The germline gives CDR1 LGHDT, CDR2 YNNKEL (reference sequence). With V trimmed by 4 bases and J by 4 bases, 3 bases remained unmatched. This CDR3 region has 14 residues. Written as DNA, the CDR3 is TGTGCCAGCAGCCGGACAGGGGGCGGATACGAGCAGTACTTC. The encoded protein is CASSRTGGGYEQYF.

The chain links TRBV4-2 to TRBJ2-1, with D possibly TRBD1 on 5 matching bases. The V gene's germline CDR1 is LGHNA and CDR2 YNFKEQ. Trimming took 1 base from V and 2 from J, leaving 15 bases between them. This CDR3 is built from 17 residues. The DNA for the CDR3 is TGTGCCAGCAGCCAAGGTGTGGCCCAGGGAACCTACAATGAGCAGTTCTTC. This sequence encodes CASSQGVAQGTYNEQFF.

This chain uses TRBV5-5 with TRBJ1-5; possible D gene TRBD1, 5 bases. The CDR3 is 15 residues long. CDR1 and CDR2 (germline): SGHKS, YYEKEE (reference sequence). Trimming removed 0 bases at V and 4 bases at J, with 11 bases between. The CDR3: CASSLAPPGNQPQHF. The CDR3, as DNA: TGTGCCAGCAGCTTGGCCCCCCCAGGGAATCAGCCCCAGCATTTT.

The chain uses TRBV2 and TRBJ1-2; 7 bases fit TRBD1. The CDR3 length is 13 residues. Germline trimming cut 8 bases from V and 4 bases from J; bases unmatched to any gene: 7. The germline CDR1 and CDR2 sequences are SNHLY and FYNNEI. CDR3 region: CASRDRDIYGYTF. CDR3 DNA: TGTGCCAGCCGGGACAGAGATATCTATGGCTACACCTTC.

This clone showed up just a few times. This chain uses TRBV24-1 with TRBJ2-6; 8 nucleotides align to TRBD1. V dropped 1 base and J dropped 2; count of bases not matched to a gene: 9. The V gene's germline CDR1 is KGHDR and CDR2 SFDVKD. This CDR3 contains 19 residues. The CDR3 is CATSDFWQGAQPGANVLTF. The CDR3 DNA follows: TGTGCCACCAGTGATTTCTGGCAGGGGGCGCAGCCTGGGGCCAACGTCCTGACTTTC.

The chain recombines TRBV11-2 with TRBJ2-2, with TRBD1 as a possible D gene (6 bases). Germline V gene data show CDR1 as SGHAT and CDR2 as FQNNGV. V was pared by 3 bases and J by 0 bases, with 11 bases between. The CDR3 sequence is 16 residues long. The CDR3 nucleotides are TGTGCCAGCAGCTTCGAGACAGGATCGAACACCGGGGAGCTGTTTTTT. It codes for CASSFETGSNTGELFF. The entire variable domain, with the rest obtained from reference TRBV11-2 and TRBJ2-2, is as follows: EAGVAQSPRYKIIEKRQSVAFWCNPISGHATLYWYQQILGQGPKLLIQFQNNGVVDDSQLPKDRFSAERLKGVDSTLKIQPAKLEDSAVYLCASSFETGSNTGELFFGEGSRLTVL.

The chain joins TRBV14 to TRBJ1-6, with no clear D. The CDR3 sequence is 16 residues long. Deletions cut 0 bases from V and 1 base from J, with 7 bases between. Germline-derived CDR1 and CDR2 are SGHDN and FVKESK. DNA for the CDR3: TGTGCCAGCAGCCAAGACAAACGGTCCTATAATTCACCCCTCCACTTT. Its translation is CASSQDKRSYNSPLHF.

This chain joins TRBV11-2 and TRBJ1-2, with TRBD1 identical over 7 bases. With 5 bases clipped from V and 7 bases from J, the junction kept 16 bases outside the gene matches. CDR3 length: 16 residues. The germline V gene encodes CDR1 SGHAT and CDR2 FQNNGV. The CDR3 nucleotides are TGTGCCAGCAGCGGTGACAGGGTGAGGGGGATTAGTGGCTACACCTTC. This sequence encodes CASSGDRVRGISGYTF.

V gene TRBV10-3 combines with J gene TRBJ2-3; TRBD2 matches 10 bases. The CDR3 is 15 amino acids. Per germline, CDR1 ENHRY and CDR2 SYGVKD. V gave up 5 bases and J gave up 1 base; unmatched junction bases: 3. CDR3: CAISSGTSGTDTQYF. In DNA, the CDR3 is TGTGCCATCAGTTCCGGGACTAGCGGCACAGATACGCAGTATTTT.

The chain carries TRBV6-1 and TRBJ2-7, with TRBD1 matching over 9 bases. The CDR3 has 16 residues. The V segment lost 3 bases and the J segment 0 bases; nucleotides outside the gene matches: 6. Germline CDR1 and CDR2: MNHNS and SASEGT. CDR3 loop: CASSETGGGTSYEQYF. In DNA, the CDR3 is TGTGCCAGCAGTGAGACAGGGGGAGGGACCTCCTACGAGCAGTACTTC.

The rearrangement uses TRBV6-4 and TRBJ2-7; 9 bases match TRBD2. Trimming removed 6 bases from V and 0 bases from J; junction bases left unmatched: 6. The CDR3 totals 15 residues. CDR1 is MRHNA and CDR2 is SNTAGT in the germline V gene. CDR3 residues: CASSRTSASSYEQYF. In DNA form, the CDR3 reads TGTGCCAGCAGCAGGACTAGCGCCAGCTCCTACGAGCAGTACTTC.

V and J are TRBV25-1 and TRBJ1-1; perhaps TRBD1 as D (5 bases). Germline loops: CDR1 MGHDK, CDR2 SYGVNS. Trimming took 3 bases from V and 1 from J, leaving 12 bases between them. This CDR3 comprises 15 residues. The CDR3 here is CASSDIRAANTEAFF. CDR3 DNA sequence: TGTGCCAGCAGTGACATCAGGGCGGCGAACACTGAAGCTTTCTTT.

The chain carries TRBV13 and TRBJ1-6; 7 positions match TRBD1. Germline V gene data show CDR1 as PRHDT and CDR2 as FYEKMQ (reference sequence). This CDR3 has 15 residues. With V trimmed by 5 bases and J by 7 bases, 8 bases remained unmatched. The CDR3 DNA reads as TGTGCCAGCAGCGACCGGGACAGAGTAAATTCACCCCTCCACTTT. This gives the protein CASSDRDRVNSPLHF.

This rearrangement joins TRBV5-4 to TRBJ2-5, with a possible D match to TRBD1 (6 bases). Germline lookup yields CDR1 SGHNT and CDR2 YYREEE (reference sequence). V was trimmed by 1 base and J by 5 bases, leaving 15 bases between them. CDR3 length: 15 amino acids. The CDR3 here is CASSLKAGVGETQYF. In nucleotides, the CDR3 is TGTGCCAGCAGCTTGAAGGCAGGGGTTGGGGAGACCCAGTACTTC. The complete variable domain, with remaining parts taken from reference TRBV5-4 and TRBJ2-5, reads ETGVTQSPTHLIKTRGQQVTLRCSSQSGHNTVSWYQQALGQGPQFIFQYYREEENGRGNFPPRFSGLQFPNYSSELNVNALELDDSALYLCASSLKAGVGETQYFGPGTRLLVL.